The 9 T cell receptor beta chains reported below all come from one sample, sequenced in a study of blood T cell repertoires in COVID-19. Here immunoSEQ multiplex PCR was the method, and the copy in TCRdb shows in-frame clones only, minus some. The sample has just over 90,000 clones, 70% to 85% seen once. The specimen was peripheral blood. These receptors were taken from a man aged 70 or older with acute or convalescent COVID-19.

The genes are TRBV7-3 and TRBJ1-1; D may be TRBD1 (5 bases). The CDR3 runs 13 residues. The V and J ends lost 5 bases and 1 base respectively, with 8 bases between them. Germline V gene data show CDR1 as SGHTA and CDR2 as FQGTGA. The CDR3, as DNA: TGTGCCAGCAGCCGTGACAGGAACACTGAAGCTTTCTTT. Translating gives CASSRDRNTEAFF.

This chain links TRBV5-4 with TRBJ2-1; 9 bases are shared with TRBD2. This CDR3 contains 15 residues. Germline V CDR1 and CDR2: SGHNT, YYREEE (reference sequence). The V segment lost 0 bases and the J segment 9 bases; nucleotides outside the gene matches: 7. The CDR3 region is CASSLAPSGAIEQFF. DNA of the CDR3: TGTGCCAGCAGCTTGGCCCCTAGCGGGGCTATTGAGCAGTTCTTC.

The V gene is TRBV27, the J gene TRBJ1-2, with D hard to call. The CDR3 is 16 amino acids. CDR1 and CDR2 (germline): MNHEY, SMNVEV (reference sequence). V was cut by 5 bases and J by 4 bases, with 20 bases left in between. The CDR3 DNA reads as TGTGCCAGCAGTCCCCGGAGAGGGCTATTTGGCTATGGCTACACCTTC. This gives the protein CASSPRRGLFGYGYTF.

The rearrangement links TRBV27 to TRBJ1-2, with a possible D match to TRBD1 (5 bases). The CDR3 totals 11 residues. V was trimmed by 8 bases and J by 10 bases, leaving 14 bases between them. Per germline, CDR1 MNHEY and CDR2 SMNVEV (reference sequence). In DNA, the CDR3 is TGTGCCAGCTCTACGGACATTCCCTACACCTTC. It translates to CASSTDIPYTF.

The CDR3 region is CASRPPGLATSTDTQYF. The CDR3 region has the DNA TGTGCCAGCAGGCCACCGGGACTAGCGACTAGCACAGATACGCAGTATTTT. V is TRBV28 and J is TRBJ2-3; TRBD2 matches 10 bases. V was clipped by 6 bases and J by 0 bases; unmatched bases: 9. The CDR3 is 17 amino acids. The germline gives CDR1 MDHEN, CDR2 SYDVKM.

For the CDR3, the DNA is TGTGCTAGTGGTGCGACAGGGTCGGGAAACACCATATATTTT. Protein: CASGATGSGNTIYF. V gene TRBV12-5 combines with J gene TRBJ1-3, with 7 bases identical to TRBD1. Losses at the gene ends were 5 bases for V and 4 bases for J; bases not matched to a gene: 5. The V gene's germline CDR1 is LGHNT and CDR2 FRNRAP. The CDR3 contains 14 residues.

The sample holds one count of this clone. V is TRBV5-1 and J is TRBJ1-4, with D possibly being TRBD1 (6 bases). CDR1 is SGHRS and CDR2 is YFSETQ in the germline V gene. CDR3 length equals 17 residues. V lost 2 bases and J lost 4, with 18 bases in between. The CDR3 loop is CASSLNYGQSSNEKLFF. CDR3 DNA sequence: TGCGCCAGCAGCTTAAACTACGGACAGTCGAGTAATGAAAAACTGTTTTTT.

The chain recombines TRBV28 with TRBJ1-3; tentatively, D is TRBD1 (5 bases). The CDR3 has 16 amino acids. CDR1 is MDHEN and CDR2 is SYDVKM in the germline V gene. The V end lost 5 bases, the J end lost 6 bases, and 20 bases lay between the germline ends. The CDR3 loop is CASSPLIGGGLNTIYF. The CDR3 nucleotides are TGTGCCAGCAGTCCCCTGATCGGGGGGGGTTTAAACACCATATATTTT.

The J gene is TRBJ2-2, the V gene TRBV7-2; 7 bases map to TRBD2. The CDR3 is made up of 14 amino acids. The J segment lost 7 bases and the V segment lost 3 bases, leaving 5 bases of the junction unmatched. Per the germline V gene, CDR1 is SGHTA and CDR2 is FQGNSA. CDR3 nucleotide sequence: TGTGCCAGCAGCTTTTCGGGGGGAGTCGGGGAGCTGTTTTTT. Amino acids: CASSFSGGVGELFF.